These 30 T cell receptor beta chains share one sample of origin, sequenced in a study of T cell changes during pregnancy in multiple sclerosis. The data were produced by immunoSEQ multiplex PCR, yet TCRdb's version contains in-frame clones alone and is incomplete. The data contain around 30,000 clones, 85% to 90% of them singletons. Sequences were derived from CD8+ T cells from peripheral blood mononuclear cells, sampled in the third trimester of pregnancy. All receptors come from a female donor with multiple sclerosis, enrolled in a pregnancy study.

This clone was observed a few times. The chain recombines TRBV9 with TRBJ1-6, with D uncertain. CDR1 is SGDLS, CDR2 YYNGEE, per germline. CDR3 size: 17 residues. V was trimmed by 4 bases and J by 5 bases, leaving 19 bases between them. The CDR3 DNA follows: TGTGCCAGCAGCCCACTAGAGACTATCCGCCATAATTCACCCCTCCACTTT. The encoded protein is CASSPLETIRHNSPLHF. Full variable domain (remainder filled in from reference TRBV9 and TRBJ1-6): DSGVTQTPKHLITATGQRVTLRCSPRSGDLSVYWYQQSLDQGLQFLIQYYNGEERAKGNILERFSAQQFPDLHSELNLSSLELGDSALYFCASSPLETIRHNSPLHFGNGTRLTVT.

The rearrangement uses TRBV29-1 and TRBJ2-7; possible D gene TRBD2, 5 bases. The CDR3 consists of 12 residues. The germline gives CDR1 SQVTM, CDR2 ANQGSEA. V was shortened by 0 bases and J by 5 bases, with 8 bases between the two germline ends. The CDR3 sequence: CSVEDGVHEQYF. DNA of the CDR3: TGCAGCGTTGAAGACGGGGTCCACGAGCAGTACTTC.

This chain links TRBV19 with TRBJ1-6, with D hard to call. The CDR3 runs to 12 residues. V was pared by 6 bases and J by 7 bases, with 7 bases between. Per germline, CDR1 LNHDA and CDR2 SQIVND (reference sequence). This chain's CDR3 is CASRRGNSPLHF. CDR3 DNA sequence: TGTGCCAGTAGGAGAGGCAATTCACCCCTCCACTTT.

This clone qualifies as medium-sized (0.01 to 0.1%). V and J are TRBV7-9 and TRBJ1-2; D is unclear. Trimming pared 1 base from V and 8 bases from J, leaving 11 bases between. Germline-derived CDR1 and CDR2 are SEHNR and FQNEAQ (reference sequence). The CDR3 consists of 13 residues. CDR3 DNA: TGTGCCAGCAGCTTAGAGGGAGCAACCGGCTACACCTTC. Its translation is CASSLEGATGYTF.

The chain joins TRBV7-3 to TRBJ1-5, with a weak D call TRBD1 (5 bases). This CDR3 spans 13 amino acids. Trimming took off 2 bases at V and 6 bases at J, with 8 bases between the two ends. CDR1 and CDR2 (germline): SGHTA, FQGTGA. The CDR3 reads CASSLGGGQPQHF. The DNA of the CDR3 is TGTGCCAGCAGCTTAGGGGGGGGTCAGCCCCAGCATTTT.

The gene calls are TRBV29-1 and TRBJ2-1; TRBD1 aligns across 7 bases. This CDR3 region has 14 residues. Looked up from germline, CDR1 is SQVTM and CDR2 is ANQGSEA. The J segment lost 4 bases and the V segment lost 5 bases, leaving 8 bases of the junction unmatched. As DNA, the CDR3 is TGCAGCGTTAGCCCCGGGACAGCATACAATGAGCAGTTCTTC. Translation: CSVSPGTAYNEQFF.

This chain connects TRBV6-6 to TRBJ1-3; TRBD1 might be the D (6 bases). This CDR3 comprises 16 residues. V was shortened by 2 bases and J by 0 bases, with 11 bases between the two germline ends. Germline V gives CDR1 MNHNY, CDR2 SVGAGI (reference sequence). In nucleotides, the CDR3 is TGTGCCAGCAGTTACGAAGACAGGCTCTCTGGAAACACCATATATTTT. As protein: CASSYEDRLSGNTIYF.

The chain uses TRBV7-9 and TRBJ1-5; tentative D call: TRBD1 (5 bases). Germline assignment: CDR1 SEHNR and CDR2 FQNEAQ (reference sequence). This CDR3 region has 14 residues. The V end was cut by 5 bases, the J end by 3 bases, with 11 bases between. CDR3 DNA sequence: TGTGCCAGCAGCATGCCAGGGCCCAATCAGCCCCAGCATTTT. Translated, it gives CASSMPGPNQPQHF.

The chain links TRBV9 to TRBJ1-1, with TRBD1 matching over 10 bases. Trimming took 0 bases from V and 1 from J; bases not matched to a gene: 15. CDR1 is SGDLS and CDR2 is YYNGEE in the germline V gene. The CDR3 sequence is 20 residues long. The CDR3 loop is CASSVDATVTGGQRNTEAFF. CDR3 bases: TGTGCCAGCAGCGTAGACGCCACGGTGACAGGGGGCCAGAGGAACACTGAAGCTTTCTTT.

The chain couples TRBV4-2 to TRBJ2-7, with a weak D call TRBD2 (6 bases). The CDR3 has 13 residues. Trimming removed 5 bases from V and 4 bases from J, with 12 bases in between. Germline assignment: CDR1 LGHNA and CDR2 YNFKEQ. In nucleotides, the CDR3 is TGTGCCAGCAGCGGGACGGGGGTTTACGAGCAGTACTTC. The encoded protein is CASSGTGVYEQYF.

The chain carries TRBV19 and TRBJ2-7, with D tentatively TRBD2 (5 bases). This CDR3 contains 13 residues. Trimming cost V 5 bases and J 2 bases, with 10 bases left between them. The germline gives CDR1 LNHDA, CDR2 SQIVND (reference sequence). CDR3 DNA sequence: TGTGCCAGTAGTCACGGGATTACCTACGAGCAGTACTTC. Residues: CASSHGITYEQYF.

This clone has only a few counts. The chain links TRBV27 to TRBJ1-1; D remains ambiguous. The CDR3 loop spans 13 amino acids. Trimming cost V 2 bases and J 6 bases, with 10 bases left between them. From germline, CDR1 is MNHEY and CDR2 SMNVEV (reference sequence). This CDR3 is CASSLQSSSEAFF. The CDR3 region has the DNA TGTGCCAGCAGTTTACAGTCTTCATCTGAAGCTTTCTTT.

CDR3 DNA: TGCAGCGTTGAACCCGGGAACACTGAAGCTTTCTTT. It codes for CSVEPGNTEAFF. V usage is TRBV29-1 and J usage is TRBJ1-1; D is uncertain. Germline loops: CDR1 SQVTM, CDR2 ANQGSEA. V was shortened by 2 bases and J by 1 base, with 5 bases between the two germline ends. This CDR3 region has 12 residues.

The chain employs TRBV7-9 and TRBJ2-3, with D tentatively TRBD2 (5 bases). The CDR3 length is 16 residues. V was cut by 7 bases and J by 2 bases, with 19 bases left in between. The germline gives CDR1 SEHNR, CDR2 FQNEAQ (reference sequence). CDR3 coding DNA: TGTGCCAGCACCATGAGGGTGAAGGCCTCCACAGATACGCAGTATTTT. Translation gives CASTMRVKASTDTQYF.

The CDR3 protein is CASSYSMTEGYTF. CDR3 coding DNA: TGTGCCAGCAGTTATTCTATGACAGAGGGCTACACCTTC. The V call is TRBV6-5, the J call TRBJ1-2; the D gene is possibly TRBD1 (5 bases). Trimming pared 3 bases from V and 8 bases from J, leaving 13 bases between. Germline CDR1 reads MNHEY; CDR2 reads SVGAGI. This CDR3 spans 13 amino acids.

This clone is judged medium-sized. CDR3 in amino acids: CASSQEYGGGANEQFF. CDR3 nucleotides: TGCGCCAGCAGCCAAGAGTACGGCGGGGGAGCCAATGAGCAGTTCTTC. The chain is built from TRBV4-3 and TRBJ2-1; 7 bases line up with TRBD2. With V trimmed by 0 bases and J by 6 bases, 8 bases remained unmatched. The CDR3 extends over 16 amino acids. Germline lookup yields CDR1 LGHNA and CDR2 YSLEER.

The chain combines TRBV6-5 with TRBJ2-1, with no clear D. V lost 7 bases to trimming and J lost 8 bases, with 9 bases between them. The V gene's germline CDR1 is MNHEY and CDR2 SVGAGI. The CDR3 spans 11 residues. The CDR3 reads CASMQYDEQFF. The CDR3 DNA reads TGTGCCAGCATGCAGTACGATGAGCAGTTCTTC.

V is TRBV29-1 and J is TRBJ1-3; D not certain. Germline loops: CDR1 SQVTM, CDR2 ANQGSEA. The V gene lost 4 bases and the J gene lost 0 bases, with 7 bases spanning the gap. The CDR3 has 13 residues. CDR3 sequence reads: CSVGQSSGNTIYF. CDR3 nucleotides: TGCAGCGTTGGACAAAGCTCTGGAAACACCATATATTTT.

This clone was detected once. The rearrangement joins TRBV13 to TRBJ2-2, with D possibly TRBD2 on 6 matching bases. There are 15 residues in the CDR3. Per germline, CDR1 PRHDT and CDR2 FYEKMQ (reference sequence). V was pared by 5 bases and J by 1 base, with 11 bases between. This chain's CDR3 is CASSQPGLNTGELFF. CDR3 nucleotide sequence: TGTGCCAGCAGCCAGCCGGGACTGAACACCGGGGAGCTGTTTTTT.

This chain links TRBV5-1 with TRBJ1-2, with 7 nucleotides matching TRBD1. Per the germline V gene, CDR1 is SGHRS and CDR2 is YFSETQ. CDR3 length equals 13 residues. Trimming removed 4 bases from V and 6 bases from J; junction bases left unmatched: 6. The DNA of the CDR3 is TGCGCCAGCAGCCCAGGGGGTGGGGATGGCTACACCTTC. It codes for CASSPGGGDGYTF.

The chain uses TRBV4-3 and TRBJ2-1, with unresolved D. The germline gives CDR1 LGHNA, CDR2 YSLEER. The CDR3 runs 16 residues. V was cut by 5 bases and J by 8 bases, with 22 bases left in between. The CDR3 here is CASSSTLASDRDEQFF. The CDR3, as DNA: TGCGCCAGCAGCTCCACTCTCGCAAGCGACCGGGATGAGCAGTTCTTC.

The chain recombines TRBV9 with TRBJ1-1, with no clear D. The CDR3 length is 16 residues. The V end lost 2 bases, the J end lost 6 bases, and 20 bases lay between the germline ends. CDR1 SGDLS and CDR2 YYNGEE come from the germline V gene. The DNA of the CDR3 is TGTGCCAGCAGCGTGCTCCGTGGGCAGGCAATACCTGAAGCTTTCTTT. This gives the protein CASSVLRGQAIPEAFF.

The chain joins TRBV25-1 to TRBJ2-2; possibly TRBD1 for D (5 bases). Germline V CDR1 and CDR2: MGHDK, SYGVNS. This CDR3 is built from 15 residues. The germline V and J ends were trimmed by 6 bases and 5 bases, with 16 bases remaining between them. The CDR3 sequence: CASSPDDSGTGELFF. For the CDR3, the DNA is TGTGCCAGCAGCCCCGACGACAGTGGGACCGGGGAGCTGTTTTTT.

The gene calls are TRBV13 and TRBJ2-1; TRBD1 aligns across 11 bases. The CDR3 consists of 16 residues. In germline, CDR1 is PRHDT, CDR2 FYEKMQ (reference sequence). Trimming at V came to 1 base and at J to 5 bases, leaving 4 bases not matched to a gene. CDR3 nucleotides: TGTGCCAGCAGCTTAGCCGGGACAGGGGGTGACAATGAGCAGTTCTTC. Amino acid sequence: CASSLAGTGGDNEQFF.

V and J are TRBV6-1 and TRBJ1-6; 8 bases map to TRBD1. Per germline, CDR1 MNHNS and CDR2 SASEGT. Trimming cost V 8 bases and J 8 bases; bases outside gene matches: 11. This CDR3 contains 15 residues. In DNA, the CDR3 is TGTGCCAGCTTGTTGGGACAGGTAGTATATTCACCCCTCCACTTT. Translated, it gives CASLLGQVVYSPLHF.

This chain connects TRBV27 to TRBJ2-7, with D maybe TRBD2 (6 bases). Germline CDR1 is MNHEY and CDR2 is SMNVEV (reference sequence). This CDR3 is built from 16 residues. V was cut by 2 bases and J by 3 bases, with 17 bases left in between. This chain's CDR3 is CASSLNPARTIYEQYF. The CDR3 nucleotides are TGTGCCAGCAGTTTAAACCCGGCACGGACTATCTACGAGCAGTACTTC.

The chain carries TRBV7-2 and TRBJ2-7, with TRBD2 identical over 10 bases. Germline V gene lookup returns CDR1 SGHTA and CDR2 FQGNSA. This CDR3 spans 15 amino acids. The trim removed 4 bases at V and 2 bases at J, leaving 5 bases unmatched. CDR3 sequence reads: CASSSGLAAAYEQYF. In nucleotides, the CDR3 is TGTGCCAGCAGCTCAGGACTAGCGGCTGCCTACGAGCAGTACTTC.

This clone was counted once. The gene calls are TRBV2 and TRBJ2-3; 10 bases are shared with TRBD2. The V and J ends lost 7 bases and 2 bases, in that order; junction bases with no gene match: 3. Per germline, CDR1 SNHLY and CDR2 FYNNEI. The CDR3 totals 14 residues. Here the CDR3 reads CASITSGTTDTQYF. The CDR3 DNA follows: TGTGCCAGCATAACTAGCGGGACCACAGATACGCAGTATTTT. The whole variable domain, filled in from reference TRBV2 and TRBJ2-3, reads EPEVTQTPSHQVTQMGQEVILRCVPISNHLYFYWYRQILGQKVEFLVSFYNNEISEKSEIFDDQFSVERPDGSNFTLKIRSTKLEDSAMYFCASITSGTTDTQYFGPGTRLTVL.

This chain uses TRBV9 with TRBJ2-1, with TRBD2 matching over 8 bases. Trimming removed 3 bases from V and 8 bases from J; junction bases left unmatched: 13. The CDR3 consists of 16 residues. CDR1 is SGDLS, CDR2 YYNGEE, per germline. The DNA of the CDR3 is TGTGCCAGCAGCGAAGCCCTCGGGGGGGCCGGGGATGAGCAGTTCTTC. Translating gives CASSEALGGAGDEQFF.

This chain links TRBV29-1 with TRBJ2-2, with D tentatively TRBD2 (6 bases). The CDR3 runs to 13 residues. Germline V gives CDR1 SQVTM, CDR2 ANQGSEA. Trimming cost V 7 bases and J 4 bases, with 13 bases left between them. CDR3 nucleotide sequence: TGCAGCGCGGCGGGGTGGGGCACCGGGGAGCTGTTTTTT. It specifies CSAAGWGTGELFF.